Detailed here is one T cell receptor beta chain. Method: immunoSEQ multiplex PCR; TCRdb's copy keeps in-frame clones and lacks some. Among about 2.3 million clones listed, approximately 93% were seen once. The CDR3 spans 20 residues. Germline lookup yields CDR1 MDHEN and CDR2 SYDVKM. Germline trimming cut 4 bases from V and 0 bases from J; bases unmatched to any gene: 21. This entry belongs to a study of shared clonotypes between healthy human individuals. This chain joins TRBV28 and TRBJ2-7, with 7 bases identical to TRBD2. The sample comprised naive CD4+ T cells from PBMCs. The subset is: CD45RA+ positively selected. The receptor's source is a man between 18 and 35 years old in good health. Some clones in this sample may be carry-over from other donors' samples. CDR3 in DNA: TGTGCCAGCAGTTCCTTTACGGGAGGCCTCGTCAGATTAAGCTCCTACGAGCAGTACTTC. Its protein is CASSSFTGGLVRLSSYEQYF.